These T cell receptor beta chains were read from a single sample in a study of T cell clusters in autoimmune cytopenias. TCRdb reanalyzed the multiplex PCR reads and collapses them to one entry per CDR3 protein, without DNA. This sample contains nearly 450 distinct CDR3 sequences. These data were also filed under a second study, of T cell repertoires in aging, cancer and after chemotherapy.

The sequenced sample consisted of peripheral blood. These receptors all stem from a human donor with chronic lymphocytic leukemia. The CDR3 runs from the conserved cysteine through the conserved F or W. Clone sizes are given selectively: once, few, many, or a class where the clone is expanded.

J: TRBJ1-1; V: TRBV6-5; size: large; CDR3: CASSYSKNLNTEAFF
J: TRBJ2-1; V: TRBV7-3; size: .; CDR3: CASSWTASSYNEQFF
J: TRBJ1-1; V: TRBV6-2/TRBV6-3; size: .; CDR3: CASSKTGEREAFF
J: TRBJ2-7; V: TRBV12-3/TRBV12-4; size: hyperexpanded; CDR3: CASSRSSYEQYF
J: TRBJ1-1; V: TRBV7-2; size: large; CDR3: CASSRANTEAFF
J: TRBJ2-4; V: TRBV6-6; size: large; CDR3: CASHPTQAEAKNIQYF
J: TRBJ2-3; V: TRBV6-5; size: large; CDR3: CASGYHRELRDTQYF
J: TRBJ2-3; V: TRBV20-1; size: large; CDR3: CSARDFLRRADTQYF
J: TRBJ1-4; V: TRBV6-2/TRBV6-3; size: large; CDR3: CASSSGQEEKLFF
J: TRBJ2-1; V: TRBV2; size: .; CDR3: CASSEEAGVTSSYNEQFF
J: TRBJ2-7; V: TRBV4-1; size: medium-sized; CDR3: CASSQEAGTSGVIYEQYF
J: TRBJ2-5; V: TRBV15; size: large; CDR3: CATSRPTAGKTQYF
J: TRBJ2-2; V: TRBV5-1; size: .; CDR3: CASSLVLAGDRDTGELFF
J: TRBJ1-3; V: TRBV30; size: large; CDR3: CASTTGRPDTIYF
J: TRBJ2-3; V: TRBV11-1; size: .; CDR3: CASSASGDRTDTQYF
J: TRBJ1-2; V: TRBV7-2; size: large; CDR3: CASSFAGRGLYGYTF
J: TRBJ2-2; V: TRBV7-2; size: medium-sized; CDR3: CASSVRAPGELFF
J: TRBJ2-7; V: TRBV15; size: .; CDR3: CATSLAGSYEQYF
J: TRBJ1-1; V: TRBV28; size: .; CDR3: CASSLWQGPTEAFF
J: TRBJ2-3; V: TRBV11-1; size: .; CDR3: CASSRGTLDPDTQYF
J: TRBJ1-5; V: TRBV5-5; size: medium-sized; CDR3: CASSLVWDQNQPQHF
J: TRBJ2-3; V: TRBV5-6; size: .; CDR3: CASSLAGQGARGGGIPDTQYF
J: TRBJ2-5; V: TRBV4-3; size: .; CDR3: CASSQDYLAGGMKTQYF
J: TRBJ2-1; V: TRBV2; size: medium-sized; CDR3: CASSSGEDEQFF
J: TRBJ2-7; V: TRBV27; size: .; CDR3: CASSPLGVDEQYF
J: TRBJ2-2; V: TRBV7-3; size: medium-sized; CDR3: CASSSSGGPNTGELFF
J: TRBJ2-7; V: TRBV19; size: large; CDR3: CASSLGSGDYYEQYF
J: TRBJ2-3; V: TRBV20-1; size: .; CDR3: CSARGGLAGRDTQYF
J: TRBJ2-7; V: TRBV30; size: large; CDR3: CAWSPSDRGQYEQYF
J: TRBJ1-6; V: TRBV2; size: medium-sized; CDR3: CASILDGLNSPLHF
J: TRBJ1-6; V: TRBV23-1; size: medium-sized; CDR3: CASSQPRRPYNSPLHF
J: TRBJ2-7; V: TRBV19; size: large; CDR3: CASSIASGNYEQYF
J: TRBJ2-3; V: TRBV19; size: .; CDR3: CASNRGQTSTDTQYF
J: TRBJ2-7; V: TRBV5-4; size: large; CDR3: CASSSDRDYEQYF
J: TRBJ2-7; V: TRBV10-3; size: .; CDR3: CAIRTGGKQYF
J: TRBJ1-5; V: TRBV2; size: .; CDR3: CASRGEGNQPQHF
J: TRBJ1-1; V: TRBV20-1; size: .; CDR3: CSLRRGEKDTEAFF
J: TRBJ1-1; V: TRBV9; size: .; CDR3: CASSVGQAYTEAFF
J: TRBJ2-5; V: TRBV12-3/TRBV12-4; size: medium-sized; CDR3: CASSSRSGQGGETQYF
J: TRBJ1-1; V: TRBV29-1; size: large; CDR3: CSVVPGGVEAFF
J: TRBJ2-7; V: TRBV7-9; size: medium-sized; CDR3: CASSPREVSYEQYF
J: TRBJ2-5; V: TRBV30; size: .; CDR3: CAWSRPRTVGTARVQETQYF
J: TRBJ1-2; V: TRBV6-2/TRBV6-3; size: large; CDR3: CASSYAGEGYGYTF
J: TRBJ1-5; V: TRBV20-1; size: medium-sized; CDR3: CSALPGQGYSNQPQHF
J: TRBJ1-4; V: TRBV7-2; size: .; CDR3: CASSLAGQFNEKLFF
J: TRBJ1-2; V: TRBV7-2; size: medium-sized; CDR3: CASTRAGYGYTF
J: TRBJ1-6; V: TRBV6-2/TRBV6-3; size: large; CDR3: CASRPNFGGGSPLHF
J: TRBJ1-5; V: TRBV14; size: .; CDR3: CASSQGGGGYQPQHF
J: TRBJ2-5; V: TRBV6-1; size: large; CDR3: CASSGDFQETQYF
J: TRBJ2-7; V: TRBV7-2; size: medium-sized; CDR3: CASSLRAGEQYF
J: TRBJ2-5; V: TRBV28; size: medium-sized; CDR3: CASNLAGANQETQYF
J: TRBJ1-6; V: TRBV13; size: .; CDR3: CASSFGGGRGQDSPLHF
J: TRBJ2-1; V: TRBV12-3/TRBV12-4; size: large; CDR3: CASRPLRDGYNEQFF
J: TRBJ2-7; V: TRBV5-6; size: large; CDR3: CASSLAGQGSYEQYF
J: TRBJ2-3; V: TRBV7-6; size: large; CDR3: CASSLASGERTDTQYF
J: TRBJ2-7; V: TRBV18; size: large; CDR3: CASSPPSGYEQYF
J: TRBJ2-1; V: TRBV13; size: large; CDR3: CASRPGQGRDEQFF